This TCR beta chain was observed in a study of CD8+ T cells in alopecia areata. Study summary: Tofacitinib was given for 6 to 18 months, then stopped for 6 months.

Regarding the study as a whole: Lesional scalp, especially alopecia totalis/universalis, showed higher clonality than normal scalp.

It was cDNA, reverse transcribed from extracted RNA, that served as the sequencing template. Measured with immunoSEQ multiplex PCR; TCRdb has only the in-frame clones, and not every one. The data show about 98,000 clones, with over 40% seen just once and roughly 0.83% held by the top ten. The germline gives CDR1 SQVTM, CDR2 ANQGSEA. The CDR3 has 13 residues. Trimming removed 3 bases at V and 6 bases at J, with 12 bases between. Obtained from alopecia areata patients were lesional scalp punch biopsies along with peripheral blood. For this clone: Its antigen is unidentified.

The material sequenced was CD4+ T cells sorted from blood. The chain recombines TRBV29-1 with TRBJ2-1; D is unresolved. The TCR was taken from a human donor with alopecia areata. CDR3 in amino acids: CSVEEQERNEQFF. The DNA of the CDR3 is TGCAGCGTTGAGGAGCAGGAACGCAATGAGCAGTTCTTC.